The entry that follows covers one TCR beta chain sequence. Repertoires were generated with immunoSEQ multiplex PCR, while TCRdb's copy carries only in-frame clones and drops some. The table shows approximately 30,000 clones, with 90% occurring only once. This sample was taken from a study of T cell changes during pregnancy in multiple sclerosis. Germline V gene sequence: CDR1 SEHNR, CDR2 FQNEAQ (reference sequence). The CDR3 is 14 residues long. V shed 3 bases, J shed 2 bases, and the junction held 2 bases outside the gene matches. The sequencing used CD8+ T cells from peripheral blood mononuclear cells, collected in the first trimester of pregnancy. The source of this sequence is a female donor with multiple sclerosis, enrolled in a pregnancy study. This chain connects TRBV7-9 to TRBJ2-3; 7 bases are shared with TRBD1. CDR3 sequence: CASSLGQITDTQYF. The CDR3 coding sequence is TGTGCCAGCAGCTTGGGACAGATCACAGATACGCAGTATTTT.